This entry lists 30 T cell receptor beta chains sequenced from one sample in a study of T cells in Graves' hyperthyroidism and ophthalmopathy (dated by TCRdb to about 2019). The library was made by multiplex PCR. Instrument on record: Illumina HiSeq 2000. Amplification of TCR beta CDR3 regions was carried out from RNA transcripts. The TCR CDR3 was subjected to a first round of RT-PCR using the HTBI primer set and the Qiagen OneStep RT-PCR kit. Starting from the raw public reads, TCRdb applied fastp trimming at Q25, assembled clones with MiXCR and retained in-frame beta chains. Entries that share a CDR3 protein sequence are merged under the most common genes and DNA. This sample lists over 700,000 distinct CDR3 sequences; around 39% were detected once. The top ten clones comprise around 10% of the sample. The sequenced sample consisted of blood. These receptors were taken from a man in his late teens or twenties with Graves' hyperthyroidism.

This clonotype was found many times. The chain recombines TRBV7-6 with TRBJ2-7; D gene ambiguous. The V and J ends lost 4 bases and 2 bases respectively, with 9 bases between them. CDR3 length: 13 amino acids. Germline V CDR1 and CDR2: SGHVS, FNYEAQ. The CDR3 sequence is CASSSDTTYEQYF. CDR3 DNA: TGTGCCAGCAGCTCCGACACGACCTACGAGCAGTACTTC.

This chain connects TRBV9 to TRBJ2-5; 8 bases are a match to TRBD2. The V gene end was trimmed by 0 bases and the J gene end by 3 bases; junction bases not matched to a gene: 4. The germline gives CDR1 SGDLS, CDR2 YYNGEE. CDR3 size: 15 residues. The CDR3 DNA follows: TGTGCCAGCAGCGTAGACGGGAGGGTTGAAGAGACCCAGTACTTC. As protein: CASSVDGRVEETQYF. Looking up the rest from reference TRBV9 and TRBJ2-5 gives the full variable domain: DSGVTQTPKHLITATGQRVTLRCSPRSGDLSVYWYQQSLDQGLQFLIQYYNGEERAKGNILERFSAQQFPDLHSELNLSSLELGDSALYFCASSVDGRVEETQYFGPGTRLLVL.

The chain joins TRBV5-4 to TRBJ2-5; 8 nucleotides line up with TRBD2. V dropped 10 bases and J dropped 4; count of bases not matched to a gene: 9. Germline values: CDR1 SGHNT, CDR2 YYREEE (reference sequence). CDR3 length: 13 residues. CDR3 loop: CADPKLAGETQYF. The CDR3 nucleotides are TGTGCCGACCCAAAGCTAGCGGGAGAGACCCAGTACTTC.

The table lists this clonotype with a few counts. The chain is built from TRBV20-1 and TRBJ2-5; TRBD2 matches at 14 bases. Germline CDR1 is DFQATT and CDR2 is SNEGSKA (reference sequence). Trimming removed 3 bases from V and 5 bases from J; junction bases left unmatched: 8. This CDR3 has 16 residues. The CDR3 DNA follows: TGCAGTGCTAGCCGCCGACTAGCGGGGGGGCGGGAGACCCAGTACTTC. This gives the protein CSASRRLAGGRETQYF.

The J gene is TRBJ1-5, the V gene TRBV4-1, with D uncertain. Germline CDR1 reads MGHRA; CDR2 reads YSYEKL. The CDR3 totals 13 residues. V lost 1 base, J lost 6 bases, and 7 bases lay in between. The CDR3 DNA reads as TGCGCCAGCAGCCAAGTGGTCACTCAGCCCCAGCATTTT. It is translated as CASSQVVTQPQHF.

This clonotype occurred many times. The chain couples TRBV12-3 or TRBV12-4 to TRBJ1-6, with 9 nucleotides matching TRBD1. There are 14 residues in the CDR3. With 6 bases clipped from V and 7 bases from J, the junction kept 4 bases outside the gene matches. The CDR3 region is CASRETGGNSPLHF. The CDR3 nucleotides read TGTGCCAGCAGGGAGACAGGGGGGAATTCACCCCTCCACTTT.

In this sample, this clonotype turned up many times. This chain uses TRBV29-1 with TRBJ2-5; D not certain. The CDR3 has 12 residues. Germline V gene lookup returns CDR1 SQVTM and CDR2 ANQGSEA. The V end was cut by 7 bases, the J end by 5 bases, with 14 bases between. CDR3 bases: TGCAGCGCCTCCTTGGGGAAGGAGACCCAGTACTTC. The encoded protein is CSASLGKETQYF. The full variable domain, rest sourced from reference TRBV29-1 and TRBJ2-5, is SAVISQKPSRDICQRGTSLTIQCQVDSQVTMMFWYRQQPGQSLTLIATANQGSEATYESGFVIDKFPISRPNLTFSTLTVSNMSPEDSSIYLCSASLGKETQYFGPGTRLLVL.

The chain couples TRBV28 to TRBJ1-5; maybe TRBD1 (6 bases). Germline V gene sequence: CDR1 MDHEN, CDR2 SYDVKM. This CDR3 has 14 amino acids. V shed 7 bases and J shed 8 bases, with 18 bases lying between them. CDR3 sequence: CASNGRGAQEPQHF. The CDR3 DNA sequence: TGTGCCAGCAACGGGCGGGGGGCCCAGGAGCCCCAGCATTTT.

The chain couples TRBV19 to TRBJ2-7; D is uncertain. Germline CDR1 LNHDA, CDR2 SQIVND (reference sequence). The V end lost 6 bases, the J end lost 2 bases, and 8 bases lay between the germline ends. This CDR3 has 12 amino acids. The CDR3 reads CASRSGTYEQYF. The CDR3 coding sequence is TGTGCCAGTAGGTCTGGAACCTACGAGCAGTACTTC.

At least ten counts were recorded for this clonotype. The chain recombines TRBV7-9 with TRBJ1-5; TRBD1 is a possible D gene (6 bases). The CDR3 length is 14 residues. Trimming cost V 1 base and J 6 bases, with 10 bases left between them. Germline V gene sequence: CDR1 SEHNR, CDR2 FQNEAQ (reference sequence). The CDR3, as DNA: TGTGCCAGCAGCTTAGGCAGGGGAAGTCAGCCCCAGCATTTT. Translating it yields CASSLGRGSQPQHF.

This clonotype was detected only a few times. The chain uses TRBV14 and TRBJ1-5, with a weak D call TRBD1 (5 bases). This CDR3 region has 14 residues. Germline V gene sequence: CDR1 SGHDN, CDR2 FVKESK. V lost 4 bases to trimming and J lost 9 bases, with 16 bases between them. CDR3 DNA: TGTGCCAGCAGCCTCACCGGGGGGGTTGCGCCCCAGCATTTT. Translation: CASSLTGGVAPQHF.

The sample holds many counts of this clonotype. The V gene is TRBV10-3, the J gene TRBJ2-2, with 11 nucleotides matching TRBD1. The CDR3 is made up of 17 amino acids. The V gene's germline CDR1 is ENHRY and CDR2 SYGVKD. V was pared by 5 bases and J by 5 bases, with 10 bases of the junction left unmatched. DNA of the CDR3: TGTGCCATCAGTCGGAGATTGGACAGGGGGCGAACCGGGGAGCTGTTTTTT. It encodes CAISRRLDRGRTGELFF.

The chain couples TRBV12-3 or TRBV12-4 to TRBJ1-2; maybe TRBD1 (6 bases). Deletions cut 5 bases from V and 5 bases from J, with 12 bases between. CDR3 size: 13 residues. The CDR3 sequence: CASSKQGTYGYTF. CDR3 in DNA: TGTGCCAGCAGTAAACAGGGTACATATGGCTACACCTTC.

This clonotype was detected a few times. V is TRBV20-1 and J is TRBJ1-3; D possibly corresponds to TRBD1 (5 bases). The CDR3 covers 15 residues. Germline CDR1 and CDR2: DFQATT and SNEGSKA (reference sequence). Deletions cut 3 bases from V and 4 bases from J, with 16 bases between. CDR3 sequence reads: CSASNARDGGNTIYF. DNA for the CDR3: TGCAGTGCTAGTAATGCCCGGGACGGAGGAAACACCATATATTTT.

CDR3 bases: TGTGCCAGCAGTCAAACGTTGGCCACTGAAGCTTTCTTT. This encodes CASSQTLATEAFF. V usage is TRBV6-6 and J usage is TRBJ1-1; D is unresolved. The CDR3 is 13 amino acids. V dropped 5 bases and J dropped 4 bases, with 11 bases sitting between them. Per the germline V gene, CDR1 is MNHNY and CDR2 is SVGAGI (reference sequence).

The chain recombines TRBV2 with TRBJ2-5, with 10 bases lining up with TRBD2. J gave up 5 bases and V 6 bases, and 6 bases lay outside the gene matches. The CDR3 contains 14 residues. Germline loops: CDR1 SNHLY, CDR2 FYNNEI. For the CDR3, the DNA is TGTGCCAGCAGAGCTAGCGGGAGTAGGGAGACCCAGTACTTC. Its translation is CASRASGSRETQYF.

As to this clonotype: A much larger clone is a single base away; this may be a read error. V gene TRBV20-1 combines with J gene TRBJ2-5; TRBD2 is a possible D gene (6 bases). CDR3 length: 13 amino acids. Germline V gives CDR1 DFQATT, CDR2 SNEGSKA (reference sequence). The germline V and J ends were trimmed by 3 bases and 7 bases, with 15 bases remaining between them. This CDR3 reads CSASPDLGGTQYF. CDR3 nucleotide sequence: TGCAGTGCTAGCCCTGATTTGGGGGGGACCCAGTACTTC.

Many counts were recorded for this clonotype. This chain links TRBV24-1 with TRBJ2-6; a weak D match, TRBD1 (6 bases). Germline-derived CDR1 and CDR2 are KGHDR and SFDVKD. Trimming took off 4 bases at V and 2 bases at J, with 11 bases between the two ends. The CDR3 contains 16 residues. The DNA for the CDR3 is TGTGCCACCAGTGAAGCTCCAGGGGCTGGGGCCAACGTCCTGACTTTC. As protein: CATSEAPGAGANVLTF.

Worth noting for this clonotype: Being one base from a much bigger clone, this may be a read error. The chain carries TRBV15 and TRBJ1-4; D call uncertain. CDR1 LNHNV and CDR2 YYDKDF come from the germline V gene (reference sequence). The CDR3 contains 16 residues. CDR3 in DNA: TGTGCCACCTGCCCCTCCAGCCCTCAAGATTATGAAAAACTGTGTTTT. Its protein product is CATCPSSPQDYEKLCF.

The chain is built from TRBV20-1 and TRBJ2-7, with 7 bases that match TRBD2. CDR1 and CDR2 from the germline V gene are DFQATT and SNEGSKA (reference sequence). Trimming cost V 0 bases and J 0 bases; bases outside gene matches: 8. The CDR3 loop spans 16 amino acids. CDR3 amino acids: CSARDPKTSSSYEQYF. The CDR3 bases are TGCAGTGCTAGAGATCCGAAGACTAGCAGCTCCTACGAGCAGTACTTC.

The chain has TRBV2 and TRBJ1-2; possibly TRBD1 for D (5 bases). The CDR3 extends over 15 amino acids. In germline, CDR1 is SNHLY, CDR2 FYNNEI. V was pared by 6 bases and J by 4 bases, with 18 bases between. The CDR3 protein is CASSVGALGPYGYTF. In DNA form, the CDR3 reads TGTGCCAGCAGCGTCGGGGCCCTGGGGCCCTATGGCTACACCTTC.

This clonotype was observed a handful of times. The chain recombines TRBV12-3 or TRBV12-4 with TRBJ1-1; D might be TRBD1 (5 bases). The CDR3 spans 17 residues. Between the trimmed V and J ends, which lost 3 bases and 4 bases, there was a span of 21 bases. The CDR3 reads CASSFTLGQLRGTEAFF. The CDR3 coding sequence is TGTGCCAGCAGTTTCACTCTCGGGCAATTGAGGGGCACTGAAGCTTTCTTT.

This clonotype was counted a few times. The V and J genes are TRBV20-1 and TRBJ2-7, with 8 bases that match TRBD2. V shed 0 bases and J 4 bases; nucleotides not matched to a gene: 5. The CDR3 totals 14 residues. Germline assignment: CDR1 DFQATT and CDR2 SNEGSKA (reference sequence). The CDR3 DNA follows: TGCAGTGCTAGAGAGGAGACTAGCGATTACGAGCAGTACTTC. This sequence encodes CSAREETSDYEQYF.

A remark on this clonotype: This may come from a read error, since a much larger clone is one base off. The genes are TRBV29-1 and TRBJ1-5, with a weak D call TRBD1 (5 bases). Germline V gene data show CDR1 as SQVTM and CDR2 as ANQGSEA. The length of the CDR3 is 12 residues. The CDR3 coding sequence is TGCAGTTCAGGTTTGGGGGATCAGCCCCAGCATTTT. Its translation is CSSGLGDQPQHF.

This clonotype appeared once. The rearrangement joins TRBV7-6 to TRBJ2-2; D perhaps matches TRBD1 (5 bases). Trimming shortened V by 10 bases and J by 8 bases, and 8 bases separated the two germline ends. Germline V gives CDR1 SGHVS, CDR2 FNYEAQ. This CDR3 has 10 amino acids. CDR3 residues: CATQGGELFF. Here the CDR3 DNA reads TGTGCCACCCAGGGTGGGGAGCTGTTTTTT.

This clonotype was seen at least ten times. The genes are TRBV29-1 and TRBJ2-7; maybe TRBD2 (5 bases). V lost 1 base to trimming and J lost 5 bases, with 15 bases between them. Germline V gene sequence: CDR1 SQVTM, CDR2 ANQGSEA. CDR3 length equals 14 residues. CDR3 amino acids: CSVEGGNSQNEQYF. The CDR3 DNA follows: TGCAGCGTTGAAGGAGGGAACAGCCAAAACGAGCAGTACTTC.

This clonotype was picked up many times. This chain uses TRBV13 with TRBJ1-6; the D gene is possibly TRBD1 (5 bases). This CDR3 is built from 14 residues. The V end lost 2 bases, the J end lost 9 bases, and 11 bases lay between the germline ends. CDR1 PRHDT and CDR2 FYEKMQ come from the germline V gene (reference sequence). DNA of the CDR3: TGTGCCAGCAGCTTAAGACAGCCAGGTTCACCCCTCCACTTT. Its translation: CASSLRQPGSPLHF.

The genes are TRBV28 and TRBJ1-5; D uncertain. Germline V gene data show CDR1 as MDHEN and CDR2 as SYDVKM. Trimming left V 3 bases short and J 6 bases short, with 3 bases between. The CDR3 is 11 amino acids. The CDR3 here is CASSLAQPQHF. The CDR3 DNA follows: TGTGCCAGCAGTTTGGCTCAGCCCCAGCATTTT.

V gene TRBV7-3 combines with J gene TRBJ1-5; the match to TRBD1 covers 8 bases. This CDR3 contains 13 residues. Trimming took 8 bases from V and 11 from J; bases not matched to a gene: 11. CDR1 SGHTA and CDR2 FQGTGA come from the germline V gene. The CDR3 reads CASHPRGLETQHF. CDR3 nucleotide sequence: TGTGCCAGCCATCCCAGGGGGCTAGAGACCCAGCATTTT.

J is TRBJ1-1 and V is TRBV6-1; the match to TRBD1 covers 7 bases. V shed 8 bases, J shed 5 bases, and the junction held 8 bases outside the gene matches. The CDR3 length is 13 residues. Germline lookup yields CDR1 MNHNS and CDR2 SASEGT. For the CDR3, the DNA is TGTGCCAGCGGGGACAGCCCGGCGACTGAAGCTTTCTTT. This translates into CASGDSPATEAFF.